These T cell receptor beta chains were read from a single sample in a study of blood T cell repertoires in COVID-19. Produced via immunoSEQ multiplex PCR; TCRdb's table is partial and in-frame only. The table records roughly 100,000 clones, approximately 92% of them present only once. Material for sequencing was peripheral blood. These receptors were taken from a woman aged 80 or over with acute or convalescent COVID-19. CDR3s include the opening cysteine and the closing phenylalanine or tryptophan. A D gene is named only where the DNA matches it firmly. Some rows mark clone size as missing; the rest say once, few, many or name a class of expanded clone.

>TRBD2|NA|TRBV9|TRBJ2-1
CASSALAGGLLEQFF
TGTGCCAGCAGCGCCCTAGCGGGGGGGCTCCTTGAGCAGTTCTTC
>TRBD1|NA|TRBV23-1|TRBJ2-7
CASSQDRGGLYEQYF
TGCGCCAGCAGTCAAGACAGGGGGGGTTTGTACGAGCAGTACTTC
>NA|NA|TRBV28|TRBJ1-1
CASSLWGWGVDTEAFF
TGTGCCAGCAGTTTATGGGGGTGGGGAGTTGACACTGAAGCTTTCTTT
>NA|NA|TRBV3-1/TRBV3-2|TRBJ1-2
CASSPHRDSGYTF
TGTGCCAGCAGCCCCCACAGGGATAGTGGCTACACCTTC
>TRBD1|NA|TRBV2|TRBJ2-5
CASKRDRGFQETQYF
TGTGCCAGCAAGCGAGACAGGGGGTTCCAAGAGACCCAGTACTTC
>NA|NA|TRBV3-1/TRBV3-2|TRBJ2-7
CASSPRSLGRGNAYEQYF
TGTGCCAGCAGCCCTCGTAGTTTAGGGCGGGGAAATGCCTACGAGCAGTACTTC
>NA|NA|TRBV4-3|TRBJ1-1
CASSQAGGFTEAFF
TGCGCCAGCAGCCAAGCCGGAGGGTTCACTGAAGCTTTCTTT
>NA|NA|TRBV12-5|TRBJ2-1
CASGFLGPPPLFF
TGTGCTAGTGGTTTTCTGGGCCCCCCCCCGCTGTTCTTC
>NA|NA|TRBV6-5|TRBJ2-3
CASSRDSLRTDTQYF
TGTGCCAGCAGCCGAGACAGTCTACGCACAGATACGCAGTATTTT
>NA|NA|TRBV12-3/TRBV12-4|TRBJ1-1
CASRTRGNTEAFF
TGTGCCAGCAGGACCAGGGGGAACACTGAAGCTTTCTTT
>NA|once|TRBV6-5|TRBJ1-5
CASSSGYSNQPQHF
TGTGCCAGCAGTTCGGGGTATAGCAATCAGCCCCAGCATTTT
>NA|NA|TRBV27|TRBJ1-2
CASSLRFDTPWHGYTF
TGTGCCAGCAGTTTAAGATTTGACACCCCCTGGCATGGCTACACCTTC
>NA|NA|TRBV19|TRBJ2-4
CASSRRPPTGTKNIQYF
TGTGCCAGTAGTAGAAGACCGCCCACGGGGACCAAAAACATTCAGTACTTC
>TRBD1|once|TRBV7-6|TRBJ1-1
CASSRDSLNTEAFF
TGTGCCAGCAGCCGGGACAGCTTGAACACTGAAGCTTTCTTT
>NA|once|TRBV14|TRBJ1-4
CASSPRFGGGEKLFF
TGTGCCAGCAGCCCCAGGTTCGGGGGTGGTGAAAAACTGTTTTTT
>TRBD1|NA|TRBV10-1|TRBJ2-1
CASSDRDRGYNEQFF
TGCGCCAGCAGTGACCGGGACAGGGGATACAATGAGCAGTTCTTC
>TRBD1|NA|TRBV13|TRBJ1-2
CASSMRTGGSYTF
TGTGCCAGCAGCATGAGGACAGGGGGCAGCTACACCTTC
>NA|NA|TRBV5-1|TRBJ1-3
CASSLEPQFEGSGNTIYF
TGCGCCAGCAGCTTGGAACCACAGTTCGAGGGCTCTGGAAACACCATATATTTT
>NA|NA|TRBV5-1|TRBJ1-2
CASSLGGQGSPANYGYTF
TGCGCCAGCAGCTTGGGAGGGCAGGGGTCCCCAGCTAACTATGGCTACACCTTC
>NA|NA|TRBV18|TRBJ2-2
CASSPINTGELFF
TGTGCCAGCTCACCTATCAACACCGGGGAGCTGTTTTTT
>TRBD1|NA|TRBV18|TRBJ2-7
CASSDIGTGRNEQYF
TGTGCCAGCTCAGATATCGGGACAGGGCGAAACGAGCAGTACTTC
>TRBD1|NA|TRBV6-2/TRBV6-3|TRBJ2-7
CASSRSRGLYEQYF
TGTGCCAGCAGTCGCTCCAGGGGGCTGTACGAGCAGTACTTC
>TRBD2|NA|TRBV19|TRBJ2-5
CATNGGWETQYF
TGTGCTACGAACGGGGGGTGGGAGACCCAGTACTTC
>TRBD1|NA|TRBV19|TRBJ1-2
CASSRTGYGYTF
TGTGCCAGTAGTCGGACAGGTTATGGCTACACCTTC
>NA|NA|TRBV11-2|TRBJ2-5
CASSSTETVQETQYF
TGTGCCAGCAGCAGCACAGAGACAGTCCAAGAGACCCAGTACTTC
>TRBD2|NA|TRBV18|TRBJ2-3
CASSPLSGSTDTQYF
TGTGCCAGCTCACCACTTAGCGGGAGCACAGATACGCAGTATTTT
>NA|NA|TRBV19|TRBJ1-5
CASSIVTISNQPQHF
TGTGCCAGTAGCATAGTCACTATTAGCAATCAGCCCCAGCATTTT
>TRBD1|few|TRBV29-1|TRBJ2-3
CSARGLVTDTQYF
TGCAGCGCCAGGGGGCTGGTCACAGATACGCAGTATTTT
>TRBD1|NA|TRBV6-5|TRBJ1-1
CASTYRGQGVTEAFF
TGTGCCAGCACCTACCGGGGTCAGGGGGTCACTGAAGCTTTCTTT
>NA|NA|TRBV4-2|TRBJ1-6
CASSLLGPSEESPLHF
TGTGCCAGCAGCCTACTAGGGCCGTCTGAGGAGTCACCCCTCCACTTT
>NA|NA|TRBV13|TRBJ1-1
CASSGGTEAFF
TGTGCCAGCAGTGGAGGCACTGAAGCTTTCTTT
>TRBD2|NA|TRBV6-4|TRBJ2-1
CASSETSGTNEQFF
TGTGCCAGCAGTGAGACTAGCGGAACGAATGAGCAGTTCTTC
>NA|NA|TRBV6-5|TRBJ1-6
CASSYSGGPNSPLHF
TGTGCCAGCAGTTACTCGGGAGGGCCGAATTCACCCCTCCACTTT
>NA|NA|TRBV11-2|TRBJ2-3
CASTVSTDTQYF
TGTGCCAGCACCGTTAGCACAGATACGCAGTATTTT
>NA|NA|TRBV5-4|TRBJ1-1
CASSLGRASEAFF
TGTGCCAGCAGCTTGGGCAGGGCGTCCGAAGCTTTCTTT
>NA|NA|TRBV3-1/TRBV3-2|TRBJ1-6
CASSHGGVGSPLHF
TGTGCCAGCAGCCACGGGGGGGTTGGTTCACCCCTCCACTTT
>NA|NA|TRBV4-1|TRBJ1-1
CASSQGLGAGEAFF
TGCGCCAGCAGCCAAGGCCTGGGCGCAGGTGAAGCTTTCTTT
>TRBD1|NA|TRBV5-1|TRBJ1-2
CASSKGLPGQGDYGYTF
TGCGCCAGCAGCAAGGGACTACCGGGACAGGGGGACTATGGCTACACCTTC
>TRBD1|NA|TRBV15|TRBJ1-6
CATSRDGQATSPLHF
TGTGCCACCAGCAGAGACGGACAGGCGACTTCACCCCTCCACTTT
>NA|NA|TRBV3-1/TRBV3-2|TRBJ1-6
CASSQFVRPDGDSPLHF
TGTGCCAGCAGCCAATTCGTAAGGCCCGACGGGGATTCACCCCTCCACTTT
>TRBD1|few|TRBV6-4|TRBJ1-4
CASSDSSPGQGNPATNEKLFF
TGTGCCAGCAGTGACTCGTCCCCCGGACAGGGAAATCCAGCAACTAATGAAAAACTGTTTTTT